Presented here are 6 T cell receptor beta chains from one specimen sequenced in a study of cytomegalovirus exposure and HLA in healthy donors. Use of 60 Vbeta and 13 Jbeta primers characterized the PCR. Measured with immunoSEQ multiplex PCR; TCRdb has only the in-frame clones, and not every one. Counted here are fewer than 250,000 clones, approximately 81% occurring once; the ten biggest clones make up 2.5% to 3%. The sequenced material came from PBMCs. The receptors come from a man in his thirties or forties in good health and CMV-seronegative.

The chain uses TRBV2 and TRBJ1-2, with a tentative D call TRBD1 (6 bases). The germline V gene has CDR1 SNHLY and CDR2 FYNNEI. Between the trimmed V and J ends, which lost 6 bases and 0 bases, there was a span of 20 bases. The CDR3 totals 17 residues. The CDR3 sequence: CASRNLLSGAANYGYTF. Here the CDR3 DNA reads TGTGCCAGCAGGAACTTGTTATCAGGGGCCGCTAACTATGGCTACACCTTC.

This rearrangement joins TRBV7-9 to TRBJ2-2, with 8 positions matching TRBD1. CDR3 length: 17 amino acids. Germline CDR1 is SEHNR and CDR2 is FQNEAQ (reference sequence). Losses at the gene ends were 3 bases for V and 5 bases for J; bases not matched to a gene: 11. The CDR3 protein is CASSLGFQGARTGELFF. In DNA form, the CDR3 reads TGTGCCAGCAGCTTGGGATTTCAGGGGGCGCGTACCGGGGAGCTGTTTTTT.

The V gene is TRBV7-2, the J gene TRBJ2-5; no definite D call. V was cut by 2 bases and J by 7 bases, with 14 bases left in between. Germline CDR1 is SGHTA and CDR2 is FQGNSA. CDR3 length: 14 amino acids. CDR3 in amino acids: CASSLPSIFGTQYF. In DNA form, the CDR3 reads TGTGCCAGCAGCTTACCGTCTATCTTTGGGACCCAGTACTTC.

The chain employs TRBV6-5 and TRBJ1-4; D is ambiguous. CDR1 is MNHEY and CDR2 is SVGAGI in the germline V gene. The V end lost 2 bases, the J end lost 5 bases, and 9 bases lay between the germline ends. CDR3 length: 14 amino acids. The chain's CDR3 is CASSYGDANEKLFF. The CDR3 DNA sequence: TGTGCCAGCAGTTACGGTGATGCGAATGAAAAACTGTTTTTT.

The chain employs TRBV5-1 and TRBJ1-1, with D possibly matching TRBD1 (6 bases). The CDR3 loop spans 16 amino acids. Germline assignment: CDR1 SGHRS and CDR2 YFSETQ. Between the trimmed V and J ends, which lost 0 bases and 7 bases, there was a span of 19 bases. CDR3 sequence reads: CASSLDWTAPPNEAFF. The DNA of the CDR3 is TGCGCCAGCAGCTTGGATTGGACAGCCCCTCCTAATGAAGCTTTCTTT.

The rearrangement links TRBV9 to TRBJ1-2, with D unresolved. The germline V gene has CDR1 SGDLS and CDR2 YYNGEE. The ends were cut back, 3 bases at V and 2 bases at J, with 2 bases in the middle. The CDR3 sequence is 11 residues long. CDR3 sequence reads: CASSANYGYTF. CDR3 nucleotide sequence: TGTGCCAGCAGCGCGAACTATGGCTACACCTTC.